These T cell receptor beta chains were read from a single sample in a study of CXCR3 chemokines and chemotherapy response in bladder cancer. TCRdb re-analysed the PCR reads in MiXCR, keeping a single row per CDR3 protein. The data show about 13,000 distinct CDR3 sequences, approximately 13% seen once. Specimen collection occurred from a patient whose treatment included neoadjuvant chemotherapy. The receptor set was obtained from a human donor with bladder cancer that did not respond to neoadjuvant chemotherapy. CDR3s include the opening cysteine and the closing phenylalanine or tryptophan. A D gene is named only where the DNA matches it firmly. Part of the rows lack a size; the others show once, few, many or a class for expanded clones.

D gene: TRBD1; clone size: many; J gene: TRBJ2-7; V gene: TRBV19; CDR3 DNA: TGTGCCAGTAGTGTCGACAGGGCCTCCTACGAGCAGTACTTC; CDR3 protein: CASSVDRASYEQYF
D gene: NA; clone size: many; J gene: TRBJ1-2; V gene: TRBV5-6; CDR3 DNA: TGTGCCAGCAGCAGATACCATACTAACTATGGCTACACCTTC; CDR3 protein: CASSRYHTNYGYTF
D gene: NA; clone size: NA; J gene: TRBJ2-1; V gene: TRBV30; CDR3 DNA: TGTGCCTGGAGTCCCCAGGCTATCGAGCAGTTCTTC; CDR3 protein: CAWSPQAIEQFF
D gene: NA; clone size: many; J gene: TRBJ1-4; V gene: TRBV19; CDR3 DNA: TGTGCCAGTAGCTCCGGACTCGCAGGGTTCGCTGAAAAACTGTTTTTT; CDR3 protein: CASSSGLAGFAEKLFF
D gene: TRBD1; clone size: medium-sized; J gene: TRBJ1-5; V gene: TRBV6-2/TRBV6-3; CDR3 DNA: TGTGCCAGCAGGGGGAGGGTGGGGACAGGGGGCCTCGCTCAGCCCCAGCATTTT; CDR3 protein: CASRGRVGTGGLAQPQHF
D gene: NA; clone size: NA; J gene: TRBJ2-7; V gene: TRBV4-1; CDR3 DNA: TGCGTCAGCAGCCGGAGGGACGGTTCATCCTACGAGCAGTACTTC; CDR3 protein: CVSSRRDGSSYEQYF
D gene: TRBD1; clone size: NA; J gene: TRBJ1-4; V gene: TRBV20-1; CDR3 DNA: TGCAGTGCTAGGAGGACAGGGGGCGGGAATGGAAAACTGTTTTTT; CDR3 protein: CSARRTGGGNGKLFF
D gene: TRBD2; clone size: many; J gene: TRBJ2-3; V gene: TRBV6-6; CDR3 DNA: TGTGCCAGCAGTCGGGGACTAGTCGCCTCTAGGGATACGCAGTATTTT; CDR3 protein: CASSRGLVASRDTQYF
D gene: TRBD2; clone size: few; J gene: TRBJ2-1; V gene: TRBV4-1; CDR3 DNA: TGCGCCAGCAGCCAAGATGTTGGCCTAGCGGGGGGAAATGAGCAGTTCTTC; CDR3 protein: CASSQDVGLAGGNEQFF
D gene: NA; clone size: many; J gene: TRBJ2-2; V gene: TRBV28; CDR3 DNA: TGTGCCAGCAGGACGGGGTCTAGTAGAACCGGGGAGCTGTTTTTT; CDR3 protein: CASRTGSSRTGELFF
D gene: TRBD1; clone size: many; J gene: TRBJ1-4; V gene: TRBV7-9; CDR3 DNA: TGTGCCAGCAGCCAGGGACAGGGTTCTGAAAAACTGTTTTTT; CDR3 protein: CASSQGQGSEKLFF
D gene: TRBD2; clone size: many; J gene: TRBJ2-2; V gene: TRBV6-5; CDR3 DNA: TGTGCCAGCAGTCGCCCCGTTCTAGCGGGACCCGACGCGAACACCGGGGAGCTGTTTTTT; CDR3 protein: CASSRPVLAGPDANTGELFF
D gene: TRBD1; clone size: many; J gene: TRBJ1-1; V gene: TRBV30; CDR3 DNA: TGTGCCTGGATTAGACAGGGGCGGGCGGCTTTCTTT; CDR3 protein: CAWIRQGRAAFF
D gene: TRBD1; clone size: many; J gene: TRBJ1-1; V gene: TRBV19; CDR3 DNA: TGTGCCAGCGGTCGACAGGGCGGGCTCCCTGAAGCTTTCTTT; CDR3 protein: CASGRQGGLPEAFF
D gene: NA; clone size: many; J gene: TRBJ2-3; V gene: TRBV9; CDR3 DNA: TGTGCCAGCGGGGGTTTAGCGGTCACAGATACGCAGTATTTT; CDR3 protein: CASGGLAVTDTQYF
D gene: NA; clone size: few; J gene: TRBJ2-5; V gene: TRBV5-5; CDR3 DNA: TGTGCCAGCAGCTCCCTTGGCTCCTTGGAGACCCAGTACTTC; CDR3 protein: CASSSLGSLETQYF
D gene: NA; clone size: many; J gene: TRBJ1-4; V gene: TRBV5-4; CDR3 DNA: TGTGCCAGCAGTTTCGGGGGCTCTACTAATGAAAAACTGTTTTTT; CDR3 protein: CASSFGGSTNEKLFF
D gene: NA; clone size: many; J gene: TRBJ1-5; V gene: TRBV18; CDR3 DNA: TGTGCCAGCTCCGGAGGGAATCAGCCCCAGCATTTT; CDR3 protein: CASSGGNQPQHF
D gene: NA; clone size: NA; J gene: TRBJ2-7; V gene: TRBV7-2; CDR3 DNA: TGTGCCAGCAGCTTCGGGGGAGGCGACGAGCAGTACTTC; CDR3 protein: CASSFGGGDEQYF
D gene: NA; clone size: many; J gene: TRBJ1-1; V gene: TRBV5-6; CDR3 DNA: TGTGCCAGCAGCTTGTGGGCTTCCACTGAAGCTTTCTTT; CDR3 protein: CASSLWASTEAFF
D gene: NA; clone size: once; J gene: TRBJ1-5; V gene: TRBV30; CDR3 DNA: TGTGCCTGGAGGTCTATGGGTAGCAATCAGCCCCAGCATTTT; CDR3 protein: CAWRSMGSNQPQHF
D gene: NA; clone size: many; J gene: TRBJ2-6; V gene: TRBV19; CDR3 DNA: TGTGCCAGTAGTTTTAGGGGTTACTCTGGGGCCAACGTCCTGACTTTC; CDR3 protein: CASSFRGYSGANVLTF
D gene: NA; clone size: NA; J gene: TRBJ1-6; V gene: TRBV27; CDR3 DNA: TGTGCCAGCAGTTTAGAGAGAACTGTCTATAATTCACCCCTCCACTTT; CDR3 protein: CASSLERTVYNSPLHF
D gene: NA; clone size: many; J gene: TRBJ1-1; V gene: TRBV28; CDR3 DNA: TGTGCCAGCAGTTTTCGGGCTGAAGCTTTCTTT; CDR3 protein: CASSFRAEAFF
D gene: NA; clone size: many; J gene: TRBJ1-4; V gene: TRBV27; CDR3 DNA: TGTGCCAGCAGGCCGCAGGGGTCTGAAAAACTGTTTTTT; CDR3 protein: CASRPQGSEKLFF
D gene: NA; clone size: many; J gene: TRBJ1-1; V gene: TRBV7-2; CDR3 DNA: TGTGCCAGCAGCCTACGGGACACGGGGCTTGAAGCTTTCTTT; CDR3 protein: CASSLRDTGLEAFF
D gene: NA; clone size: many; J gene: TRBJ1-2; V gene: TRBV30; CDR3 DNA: TGTGCCTGGAGTGTGGTACCTAACTATGGCTGCACCTTC; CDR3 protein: CAWSVVPNYGCTF
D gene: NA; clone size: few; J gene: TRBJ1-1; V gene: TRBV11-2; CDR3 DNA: TGTGCCAGCAGCTTAGAGCCGAACACTGAAGCTTTCTTT; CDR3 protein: CASSLEPNTEAFF
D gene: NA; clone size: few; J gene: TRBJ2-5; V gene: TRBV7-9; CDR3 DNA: TGTGCCAGCAGCTTTGAGCTGACGGTAGGGGAGACCCAGTACTTC; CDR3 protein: CASSFELTVGETQYF
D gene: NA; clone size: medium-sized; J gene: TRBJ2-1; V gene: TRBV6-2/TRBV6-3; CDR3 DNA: TGTGCCAGCAGTTACGGATCAAATGAGCAGTTCTTC; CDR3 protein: CASSYGSNEQFF
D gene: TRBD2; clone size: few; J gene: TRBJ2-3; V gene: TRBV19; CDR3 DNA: TGTGCCAGTAGCCAGACTAGCGGGAGGACAGATACGCAGTATTTT; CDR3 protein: CASSQTSGRTDTQYF
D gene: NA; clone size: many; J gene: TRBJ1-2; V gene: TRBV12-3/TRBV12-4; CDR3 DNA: TGTGCCAGCAGTTTGTCCCCAATCAGGGTAAACGGCTACACCTTC; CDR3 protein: CASSLSPIRVNGYTF
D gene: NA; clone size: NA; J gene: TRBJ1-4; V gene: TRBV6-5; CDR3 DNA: TGTGCCAGCAGTTACTCAGGGGGGTTTGATGAAAAACTGTTTTTT; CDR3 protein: CASSYSGGFDEKLFF
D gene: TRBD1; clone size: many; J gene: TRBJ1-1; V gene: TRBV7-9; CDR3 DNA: TGTGCCAGCAGCATGGGGTTAAAGGCAGGGGGGGCTGAAGCTTTCTTT; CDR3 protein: CASSMGLKAGGAEAFF
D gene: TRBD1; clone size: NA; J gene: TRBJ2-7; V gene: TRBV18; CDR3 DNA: TGTGCCAGCTCACCTGAGGGGGCCTCGTCCTACGAGCAGTACTTC; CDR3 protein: CASSPEGASSYEQYF
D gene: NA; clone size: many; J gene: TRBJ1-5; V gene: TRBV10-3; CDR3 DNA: TGTGCCATCAGTGATGGTGGCCAGCCCCAGCATTTT; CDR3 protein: CAISDGGQPQHF
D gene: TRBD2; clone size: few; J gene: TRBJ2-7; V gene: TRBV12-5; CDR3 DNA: TGTGCTAGGGGGAGGGGAGCGTCCTACGAGCAGTACTTC; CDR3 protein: CARGRGASYEQYF
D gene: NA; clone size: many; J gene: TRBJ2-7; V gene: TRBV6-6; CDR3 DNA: TGTGCCAGCAGTTATACGTACGAGCAGTACTTC; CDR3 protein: CASSYTYEQYF
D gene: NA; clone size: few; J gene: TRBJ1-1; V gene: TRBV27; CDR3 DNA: TGTGCCAGCAGTTTGCGAACAGGGACCACTGAAGCTTTCTTT; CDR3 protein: CASSLRTGTTEAFF
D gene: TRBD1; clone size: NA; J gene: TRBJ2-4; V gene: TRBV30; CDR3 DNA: TGTGCCTGGGACAGGGGGTTGGCCAAAAACATTCAGTACTTC; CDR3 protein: CAWDRGLAKNIQYF
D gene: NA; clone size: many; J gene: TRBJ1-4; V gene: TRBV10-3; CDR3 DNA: TGTGCCATCAGCGAGCGGGATAAACTGTTTTTT; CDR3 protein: CAISERDKLFF
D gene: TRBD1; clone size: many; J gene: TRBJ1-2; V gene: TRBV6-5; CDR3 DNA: TGTGCCAGCAGACGGACAGGAGCTAACTATGGCTACACCTTC; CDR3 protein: CASRRTGANYGYTF
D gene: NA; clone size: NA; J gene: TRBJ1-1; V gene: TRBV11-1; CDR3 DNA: TGTGCCAGCAGCTCACGGGGCACTGAAGCTTTCTTT; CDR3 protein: CASSSRGTEAFF
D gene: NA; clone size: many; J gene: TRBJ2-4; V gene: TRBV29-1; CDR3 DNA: TGCAGCGTTGAAGATCCGCAGGGAAGGAACATTCAGTACTTC; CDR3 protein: CSVEDPQGRNIQYF
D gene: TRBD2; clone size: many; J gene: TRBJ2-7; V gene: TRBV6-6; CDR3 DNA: TGTGCCAGCAGTTACTCGTCTTTTCGGGAGGTACGGTACGAGCAGTACTTC; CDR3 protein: CASSYSSFREVRYEQYF
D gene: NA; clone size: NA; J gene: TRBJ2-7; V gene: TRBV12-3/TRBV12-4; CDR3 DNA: TGTGCCAGCAGTTTGTGGGGGCGGAGCTCCTACGAGCAGTACTTC; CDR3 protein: CASSLWGRSSYEQYF
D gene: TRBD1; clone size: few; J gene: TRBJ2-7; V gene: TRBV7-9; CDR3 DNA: TGTGCCATTAGCCGGGACAGGGGGCGTGAGCAGTACTTC; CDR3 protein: CAISRDRGREQYF
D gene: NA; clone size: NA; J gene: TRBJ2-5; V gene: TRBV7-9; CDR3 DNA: TGTGCCAGCAGCCCCACCCGCCTGAGTGGCAGGGCCGGGAGAGGGGAGACCCAGTACTTC; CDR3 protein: CASSPTRLSGRAGRGETQYF